This TCR beta chain came from a study of identifying expanded T cells in peripheral blood. General study results and limits: Differentially abundant clones: around 1.1 between replicates, approximately 16 at about two weeks, around 20 at four.

No infections or other immune events were documented during collection. CDR1 and CDR2 from the germline V gene are LNHNV and YYDKDF (reference sequence). Between the trimmed V and J ends, which lost 0 bases and 0 bases, there was a span of 11 bases. This CDR3 contains 16 residues. In regard to this clone: No antigen is known for it.

TCRdb's table, derived via immunoSEQ multiplex PCR, lists solely in-frame clones and lacks some. The repertoire includes around 75,000 clones, roughly 90% of them detected once, and under 3.5% sits in the top ten. The sequenced sample was blood. The chain combines TRBV15 with TRBJ2-5, with TRBD2 as a possible D gene (7 bases). The source is a person aged 18 to 70 in good health. The CDR3: CATSREVGGHQETQYF. The CDR3 nucleotides read TGTGCCACCAGCAGAGAGGTCGGGGGGCACCAAGAGACCCAGTACTTC.